This T cell receptor (beta chain) originates from a study of shared clonotypes between healthy human individuals (dated by TCRdb to 2020 to 2021). General notes on the study: The cohort comprised two women and a few men aged 18 to 49 years. Per donor, three plates each were used for CD4 naive and CD4 memory, two for CD8 naive, and one for CD8 memory. To estimate repertoire size and how much clonotypes are shared between individuals, the study performed deep sequencing of blood TCR repertoires from about 5 healthy adults. To increase sequencing depth and limit assay-specific biases, TCR repertoire library preparation and sequencing were carried out by different laboratories using diverse techniques. Leukapheresis yielded between about 0.94 and 9 billion PBMCs per donor. Results and caveats for the whole study, not just this receptor: Rarefaction of sorted-subset datasets indicated incomplete sequencing despite the large sequencing depth. The small number of donors limited the genetic and exposure-history diversity represented. Sampling was restricted to blood, and TCR repertoires in tissues likely differ from the TCR repertoires found in blood. Pairwise subsampling indicated that sequencing depth was expected to affect the degree of clonotype sharing among donors. Clonotypes shared by all four sorted-subset donors showed higher generation probabilities than non-shared clonotypes. Across a few donors, approximately 4.6% of naive CD4, over 3% of naive CD8, 2% to 2.5% of memory CD4, and under 0.45% of memory CD8 clonotypes were shared. Larger estimated clonotype richness was generally found for naive subsets than for memory subsets.

For the CD8 naive samples, CD45RO-negative cells were positively selected for CCR7, yielding a CD45RA+CCR7+ population from which TemRA cells were excluded. The donors were healthy, HIV-negative adults with no recently reported acute infections or vaccinations. Every donor was a Caucasian adult living in Nashville, Tennessee, USA. After blood collection by leukapheresis, PBMCs were isolated using Ficoll-Histopaque density gradient centrifugation and then cryopreserved in the vapor phase of liquid nitrogen. Purity and quantity of every magnetically sorted T cell population were checked by analytical flow cytometry. Genomic DNA was isolated from every sorted fraction and measured by UV absorbance on a Nanodrop 2000c. From a lookup of the germline V gene, CDR1 and CDR2 are SGHTS and YDEGEE. For this chain, trimming is 0 bases at the V end and 6 bases at the J end, and the number of junction bases without a gene match is 12. From the cysteine up to the phenylalanine, the CDR3 has a length of 17 residues. CDR3 DNA is the only sequence kept; it has 51 bases, read in frame from the first base.

TCR CDR3 regions were amplified from genomic DNA by multiplex PCR using the deep immunoSEQ assay. Genomic DNA extracted from each cell subset was distributed evenly over all wells of several immunoSEQ 96-well plates, and each plate served as one replicate. Each replicate PCR for sorted subsets received about 210 ng genomic DNA, equal to tens of thousands of T cell genomes. Purified libraries were measured with a Qubit 3.0 fluorometer, size-checked on a Bioanalyzer 2100, and measured again with the KAPA Library Quantification kit. Each immunoSEQ 96-well plate was sequenced on its own single-read 150-cycle Illumina NextSeq 550 flow cell. Regarding the original processing steps: Because the immunoSEQ output held only junctional sequences and lacked quality scores, the filtering could not match the filtering applied to full-length reads. To assign V/J genes and CDR3, sequences were annotated against IMGT germline references using PyIR, a Python wrapper for IgBLAST v1.9. Reads with weak V/J assignments (E-value above 1e-6), missing CDR3, stop codons, out-of-frame junctions, or ambiguous translated residues were removed. V3J clonotypes were defined by identical inferred V gene, J gene, and CDR3 amino acid sequence. To compute the percentage overlap between repertoires, the number of shared unique clonotypes was divided by the size of the smaller repertoire. RTK rarefaction, the Chao1 estimator, and Recon v2.1 estimates of unobserved clonotypes were used to assess repertoire richness. For all TCRbeta clonotypes obtained by the gDNA method from several donors, generation probabilities were computed with OLGA. The source is immuneACCESS, and TCRdb retained only in-frame sequences with V and J called. Part of the clones is not carried over; for the studies checked, unresolved V genes explain less than half of this, and the remainder is unexplained. That table furnishes V, J and clone size, whereas the DNA furnished D and trimming. Within this sample are about 2 million clones, with about 95% of them counted one time only. Of the sample, 1.1% is held by the ten largest clones.

A note on this clone: What this receptor recognizes is not known. No base-level quality is on record; no much larger clone is a single base apart.

The sequence links TRBV5-8 to TRBJ2-1, with 7 junctional bases fitting TRBD2. This receptor was taken from a man aged 18 to 29 in good health. Sequencing input: naive CD8+ T cells sorted from blood. The cell subset or site label of this sample denotes: CD45RA+CCR7+. The sequenced DNA is TGTGCCAGCAGCTTGGCTAGCGGACACCCTGGGGGCAATGAGCAGTTCTTC. It translates as CASSLASGHPGGNEQFF.